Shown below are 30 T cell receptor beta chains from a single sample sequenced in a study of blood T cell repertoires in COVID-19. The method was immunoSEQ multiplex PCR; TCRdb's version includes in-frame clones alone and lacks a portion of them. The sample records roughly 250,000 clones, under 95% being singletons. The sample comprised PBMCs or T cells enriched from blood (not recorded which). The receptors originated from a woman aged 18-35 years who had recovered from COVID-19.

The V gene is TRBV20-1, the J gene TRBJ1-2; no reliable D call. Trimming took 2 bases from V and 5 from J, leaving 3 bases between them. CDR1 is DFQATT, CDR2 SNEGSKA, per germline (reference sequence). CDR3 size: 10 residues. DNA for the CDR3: TGCAGTGCTAGAATATATGGCTACACCTTC. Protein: CSARIYGYTF.

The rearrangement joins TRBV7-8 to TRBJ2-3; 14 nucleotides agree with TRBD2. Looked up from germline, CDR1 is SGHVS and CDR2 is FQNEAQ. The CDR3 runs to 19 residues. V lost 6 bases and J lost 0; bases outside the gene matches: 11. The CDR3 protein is CASSIRRTSGGQSTDTQYF. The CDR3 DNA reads TGTGCCAGCAGTATCCGGAGGACTAGCGGGGGGCAGAGCACAGATACGCAGTATTTT.

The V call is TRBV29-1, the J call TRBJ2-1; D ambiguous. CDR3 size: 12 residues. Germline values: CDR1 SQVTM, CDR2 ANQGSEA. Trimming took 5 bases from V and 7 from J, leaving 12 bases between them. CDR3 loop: CSVSDSVNEQFF. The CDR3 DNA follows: TGCAGCGTTTCTGATTCGGTGAATGAGCAGTTCTTC.

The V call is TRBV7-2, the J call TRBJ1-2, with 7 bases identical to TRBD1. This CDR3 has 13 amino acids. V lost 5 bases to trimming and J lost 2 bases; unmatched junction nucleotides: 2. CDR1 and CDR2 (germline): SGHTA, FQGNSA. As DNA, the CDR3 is TGTGCCAGCAGCGCGACAGGGAACTATGGCTACACCTTC. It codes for CASSATGNYGYTF.

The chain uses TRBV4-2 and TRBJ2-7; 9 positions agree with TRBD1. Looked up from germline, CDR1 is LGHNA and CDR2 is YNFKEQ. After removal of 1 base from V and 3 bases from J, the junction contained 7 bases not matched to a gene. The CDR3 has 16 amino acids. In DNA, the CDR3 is TGTGCCAGCAGCCAAGGGGGCCGACAGGGGGTCTACGAGCAGTACTTC. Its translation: CASSQGGRQGVYEQYF.

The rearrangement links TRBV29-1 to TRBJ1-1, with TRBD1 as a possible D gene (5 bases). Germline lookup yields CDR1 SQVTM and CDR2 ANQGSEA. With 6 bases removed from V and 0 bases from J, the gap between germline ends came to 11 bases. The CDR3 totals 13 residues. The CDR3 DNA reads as TGCAGCGTGCGGGGGACTATGAACACTGAAGCTTTCTTT. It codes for CSVRGTMNTEAFF.

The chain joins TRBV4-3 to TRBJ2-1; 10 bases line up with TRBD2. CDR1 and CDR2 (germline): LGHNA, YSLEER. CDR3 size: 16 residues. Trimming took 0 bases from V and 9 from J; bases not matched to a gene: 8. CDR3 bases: TGCGCCAGCAGCCAAGACAGTAGCGGGGGGAAAGTTGAGCAGTTCTTC. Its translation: CASSQDSSGGKVEQFF.

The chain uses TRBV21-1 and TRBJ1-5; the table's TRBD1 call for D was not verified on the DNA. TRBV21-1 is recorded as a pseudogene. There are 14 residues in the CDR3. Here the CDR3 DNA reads TGTGCCAGCCTCAGGGGGGATAGCAATCAGCCCCAGCATTTT. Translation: CASLRGDSNQPQHF.

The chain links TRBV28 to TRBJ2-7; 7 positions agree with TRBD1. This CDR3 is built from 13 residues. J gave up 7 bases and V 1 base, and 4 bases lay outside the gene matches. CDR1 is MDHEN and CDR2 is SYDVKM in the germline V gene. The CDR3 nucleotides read TGTGCCAGCAGTTTATACGGACAGGATGAGCAGTACTTC. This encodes CASSLYGQDEQYF.

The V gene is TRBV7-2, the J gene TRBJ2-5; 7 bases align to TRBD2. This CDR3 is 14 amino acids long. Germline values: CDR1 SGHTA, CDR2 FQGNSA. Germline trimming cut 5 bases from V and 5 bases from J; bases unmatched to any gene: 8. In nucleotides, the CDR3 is TGTGCCAGCAGCCCGAGACTAGCAACCGAGACCCAGTACTTC. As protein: CASSPRLATETQYF.

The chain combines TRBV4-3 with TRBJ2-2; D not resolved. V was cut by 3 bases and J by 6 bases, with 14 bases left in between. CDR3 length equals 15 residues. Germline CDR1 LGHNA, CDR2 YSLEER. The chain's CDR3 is CASSQLLIRAGELFF. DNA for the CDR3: TGCGCCAGCAGCCAGTTGCTTATTCGGGCCGGGGAGCTGTTTTTT.

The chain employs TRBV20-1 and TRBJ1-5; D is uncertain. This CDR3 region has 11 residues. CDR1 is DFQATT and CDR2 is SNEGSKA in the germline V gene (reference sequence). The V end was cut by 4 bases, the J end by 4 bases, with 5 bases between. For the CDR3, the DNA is TGCAGTGCTACGGGTAATCAGCCCCAGCATTTT. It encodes CSATGNQPQHF.

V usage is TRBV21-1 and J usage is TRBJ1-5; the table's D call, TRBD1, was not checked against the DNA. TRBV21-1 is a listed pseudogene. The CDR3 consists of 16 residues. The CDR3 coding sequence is TGTGCCAGCATACGGGACAGGGGGTCGGGAAGGCAGCCCCAGCATTTT. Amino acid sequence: CASIRDRGSGRQPQHF.

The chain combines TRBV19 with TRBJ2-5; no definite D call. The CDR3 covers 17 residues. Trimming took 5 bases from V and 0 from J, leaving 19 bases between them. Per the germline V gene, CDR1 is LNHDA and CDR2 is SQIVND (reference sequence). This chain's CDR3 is CASSSRPLTANQETQYF. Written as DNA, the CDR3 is TGTGCCAGTAGTTCAAGGCCCCTCACAGCAAACCAAGAGACCCAGTACTTC.

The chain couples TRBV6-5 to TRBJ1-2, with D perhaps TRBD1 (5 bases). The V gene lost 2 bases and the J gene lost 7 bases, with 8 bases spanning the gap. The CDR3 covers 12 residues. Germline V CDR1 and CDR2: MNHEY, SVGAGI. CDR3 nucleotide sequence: TGTGCCAGCAGTTACGATAGGGGTGGCTACACCTTC. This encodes CASSYDRGGYTF.

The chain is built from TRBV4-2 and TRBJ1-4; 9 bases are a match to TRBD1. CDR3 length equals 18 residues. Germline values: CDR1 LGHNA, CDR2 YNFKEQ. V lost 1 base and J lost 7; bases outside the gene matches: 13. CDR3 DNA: TGTGCCAGCAGCCAAGGATACTGGGTGGGACAGGGAGGTGAAAAACTGTTTTTT. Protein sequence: CASSQGYWVGQGGEKLFF.

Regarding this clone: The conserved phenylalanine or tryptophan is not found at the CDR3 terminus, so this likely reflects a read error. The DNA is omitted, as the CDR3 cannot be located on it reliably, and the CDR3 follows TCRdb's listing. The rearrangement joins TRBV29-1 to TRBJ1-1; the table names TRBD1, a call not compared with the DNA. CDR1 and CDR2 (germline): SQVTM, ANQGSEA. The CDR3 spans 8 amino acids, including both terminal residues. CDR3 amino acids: CSVDRDIV.

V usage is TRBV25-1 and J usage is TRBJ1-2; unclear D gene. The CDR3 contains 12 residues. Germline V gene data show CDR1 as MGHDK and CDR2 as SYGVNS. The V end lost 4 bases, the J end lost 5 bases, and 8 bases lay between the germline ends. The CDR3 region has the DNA TGTGCCAGCAGTGGGGCCAGGTATGGCTACACCTTC. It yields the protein CASSGARYGYTF.

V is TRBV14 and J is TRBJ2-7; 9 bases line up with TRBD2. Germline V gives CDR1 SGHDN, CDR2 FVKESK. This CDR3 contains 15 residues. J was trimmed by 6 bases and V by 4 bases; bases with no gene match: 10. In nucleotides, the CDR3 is TGTGCCAGCAGCCCAGCCGGCGGGGGGGCAGGCGAGCAGTACTTC. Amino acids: CASSPAGGGAGEQYF.

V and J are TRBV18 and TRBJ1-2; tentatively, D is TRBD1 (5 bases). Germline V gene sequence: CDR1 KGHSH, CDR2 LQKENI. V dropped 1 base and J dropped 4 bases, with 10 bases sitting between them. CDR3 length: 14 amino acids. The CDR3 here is CASSPRSDSYGYTF. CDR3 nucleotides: TGTGCCAGCTCACCACGGAGTGACAGCTATGGCTACACCTTC.

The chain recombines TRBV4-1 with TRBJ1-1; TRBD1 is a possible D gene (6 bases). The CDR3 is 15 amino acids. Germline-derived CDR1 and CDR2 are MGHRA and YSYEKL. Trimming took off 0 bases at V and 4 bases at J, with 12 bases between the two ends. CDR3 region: CASSQEVGAGTEAFF. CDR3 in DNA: TGCGCCAGCAGCCAAGAGGTGGGGGCGGGCACTGAAGCTTTCTTT.

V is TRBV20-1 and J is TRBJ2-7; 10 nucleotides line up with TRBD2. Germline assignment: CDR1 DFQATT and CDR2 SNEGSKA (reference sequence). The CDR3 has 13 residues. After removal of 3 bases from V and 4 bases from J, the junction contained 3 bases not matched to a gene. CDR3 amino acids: CSASSSGSYEQYF. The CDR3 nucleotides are TGCAGTGCTAGTTCTAGCGGGAGTTACGAGCAGTACTTC.

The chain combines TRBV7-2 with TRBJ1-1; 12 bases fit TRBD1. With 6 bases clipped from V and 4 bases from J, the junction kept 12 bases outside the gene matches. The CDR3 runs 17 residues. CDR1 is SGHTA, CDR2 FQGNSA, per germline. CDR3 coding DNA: TGTGCCAGCAGTCCGGGACAGGGGGCGAACCGAGGCACTGAAGCTTTCTTT. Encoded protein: CASSPGQGANRGTEAFF.

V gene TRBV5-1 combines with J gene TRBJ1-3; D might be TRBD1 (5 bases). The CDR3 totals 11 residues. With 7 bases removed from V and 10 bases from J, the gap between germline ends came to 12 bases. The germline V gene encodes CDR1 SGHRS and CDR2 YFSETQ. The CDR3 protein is CASSEGITIYF. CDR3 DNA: TGCGCCAGCTCGGAGGGGATTACCATATATTTT.

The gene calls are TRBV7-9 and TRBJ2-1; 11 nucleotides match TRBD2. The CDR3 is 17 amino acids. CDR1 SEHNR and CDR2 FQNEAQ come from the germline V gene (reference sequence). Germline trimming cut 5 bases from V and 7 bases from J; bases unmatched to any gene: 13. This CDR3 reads CASSPENSGRASNEQFF. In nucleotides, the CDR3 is TGTGCCAGCAGCCCCGAGAATAGCGGGAGGGCGAGTAATGAGCAGTTCTTC.

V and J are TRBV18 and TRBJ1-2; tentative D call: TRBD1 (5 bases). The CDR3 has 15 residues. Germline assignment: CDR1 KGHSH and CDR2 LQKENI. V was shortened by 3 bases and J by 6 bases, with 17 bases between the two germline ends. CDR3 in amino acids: CASSPGPLLKDGYTF. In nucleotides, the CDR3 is TGTGCCAGCTCACCGGGGCCGCTCCTTAAGGATGGCTACACCTTC.

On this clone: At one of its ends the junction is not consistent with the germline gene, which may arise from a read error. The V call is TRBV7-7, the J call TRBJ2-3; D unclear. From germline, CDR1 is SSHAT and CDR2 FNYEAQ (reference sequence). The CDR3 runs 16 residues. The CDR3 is CASSLSPEISTDTQYF. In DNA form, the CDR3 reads TGTGCTAGCAGCTTATCTCCCGAGATAAGCACAGATACGCAGTATTTT.

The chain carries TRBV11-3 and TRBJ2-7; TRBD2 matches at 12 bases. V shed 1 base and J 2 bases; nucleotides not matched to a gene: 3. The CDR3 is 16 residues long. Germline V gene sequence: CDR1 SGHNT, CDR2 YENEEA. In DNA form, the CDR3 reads TGTGCCAGCAGCTTAGCCCCTAGCGGGGGGGCCTACGAGCAGTACTTC. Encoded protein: CASSLAPSGGAYEQYF.

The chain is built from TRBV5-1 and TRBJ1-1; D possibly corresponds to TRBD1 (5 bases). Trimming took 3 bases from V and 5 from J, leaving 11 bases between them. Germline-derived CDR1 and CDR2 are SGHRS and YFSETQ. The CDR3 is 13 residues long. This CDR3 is CASSSGGSTEAFF. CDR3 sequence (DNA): TGCGCCAGCAGCTCGGGGGGGAGTACTGAAGCTTTCTTT.

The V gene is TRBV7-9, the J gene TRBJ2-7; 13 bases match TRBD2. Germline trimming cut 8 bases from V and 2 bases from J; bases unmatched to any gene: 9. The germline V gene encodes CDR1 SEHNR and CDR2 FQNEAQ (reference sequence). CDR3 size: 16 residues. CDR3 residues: CASVRTSGSQPYEQYF. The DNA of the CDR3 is TGTGCCAGCGTGAGGACTAGCGGGAGTCAACCCTACGAGCAGTACTTC.